This T cell receptor (beta chain) came from a study of blood T cells in healthy people across ages. Alongside a J-beta primer mix, a sample-barcoded 5' primer served in a second PCR lasting about 6 to 11 cycles. From the 5' RACE reads, TCRdb called clonotypes with MiXCR, one entry per CDR3 protein. The sample includes more than 650,000 distinct CDR3 sequences, over 20% of them seen just once. This clonotype was obtained from a man between 65 and 85 years old in good health. The sample comprised blood.

The CDR3 loop is CASSQQVNSGNTIYF. CDR3 DNA sequence: TGTGCCAGCAGTCAACAGGTTAACTCTGGAAACACCATATATTTT. The chain carries TRBV12-3 or TRBV12-4 and TRBJ1-3; possible D gene TRBD1, 5 bases. The CDR3 is 15 residues long. V was clipped by 5 bases and J by 0 bases, with 11 bases between them.